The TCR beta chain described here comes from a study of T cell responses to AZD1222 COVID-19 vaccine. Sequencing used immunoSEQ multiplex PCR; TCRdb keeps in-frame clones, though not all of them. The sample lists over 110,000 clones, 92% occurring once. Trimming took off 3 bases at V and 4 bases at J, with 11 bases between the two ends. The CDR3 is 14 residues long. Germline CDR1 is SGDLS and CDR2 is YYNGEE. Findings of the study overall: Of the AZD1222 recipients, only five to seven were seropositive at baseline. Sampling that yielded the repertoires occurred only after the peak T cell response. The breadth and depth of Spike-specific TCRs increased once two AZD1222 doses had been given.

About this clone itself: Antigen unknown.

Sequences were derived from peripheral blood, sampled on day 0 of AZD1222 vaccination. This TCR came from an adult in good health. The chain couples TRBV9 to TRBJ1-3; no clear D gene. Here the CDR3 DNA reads TGTGCCAGCAGCGCCCATAATCCCGGAAACACCATATATTTT. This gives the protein CASSAHNPGNTIYF. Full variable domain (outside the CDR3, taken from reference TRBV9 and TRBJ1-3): DSGVTQTPKHLITATGQRVTLRCSPRSGDLSVYWYQQSLDQGLQFLIQYYNGEERAKGNILERFSAQQFPDLHSELNLSSLELGDSALYFCASSAHNPGNTIYFGEGSWLTVV.